These 2 T cell receptor beta chains were all obtained from the same sample, sequenced in a study of blood T cell repertoires in COVID-19. Repertoires were generated with immunoSEQ multiplex PCR, while TCRdb's copy carries only in-frame clones and drops some. The sample records 300,000 or so clones, 89% being singletons. The sequenced sample consisted of peripheral blood. All receptors come from a man aged 18 to 35 who had recovered from COVID-19.

The chain couples TRBV13 to TRBJ2-7; 10 positions match TRBD1. V lost 5 bases to trimming and J lost 3 bases; unmatched junction nucleotides: 7. This CDR3 is built from 15 residues. Per germline, CDR1 PRHDT and CDR2 FYEKMQ (reference sequence). CDR3 loop: CASSVGQGVNYEQYF. The DNA for the CDR3 is TGTGCCAGCAGCGTCGGACAGGGGGTAAACTACGAGCAGTACTTC.

The gene calls are TRBV19 and TRBJ2-7; 7 bases match TRBD1. The CDR3 has 13 residues. The V and J ends lost 5 bases and 3 bases, in that order; junction bases with no gene match: 4. Germline CDR1 reads LNHDA; CDR2 reads SQIVND (reference sequence). DNA of the CDR3: TGTGCCAGTAGTGGGGACAGATACTACGAGCAGTACTTC. Its translation: CASSGDRYYEQYF.